This T cell receptor beta chain was sequenced for a study of blood T cell repertoires in COVID-19. Those enrolled, adults aged about 18 to 95 years, came from 24 US areas. Cohort 3 recovered donors had two negative PCRs, clearance, or symptom resolution. V lost 3 bases to trimming and J lost 6 bases, with 17 bases between them. CDR3 length equals 16 residues. The germline V gene has CDR1 MNHEY and CDR2 SMNVEV (reference sequence). The assay was immunoSEQ multiplex PCR, and TCRdb's table has in-frame clones only and misses some. Here the sample spans a few hundred thousand clones, 65% to 85% being singletons.

This sequence originates from a man between 50 and 59 years old who had recovered from COVID-19. Sequencing was carried out using PBMCs or T cells enriched from blood (not recorded which). The chain links TRBV27 to TRBJ2-2; D is ambiguous. The CDR3 DNA reads TGTGCCAGCAGTTTTCCAGACAAGGTGTATGCCGGGGAGCTGTTTTTT. This translates into CASSFPDKVYAGELFF.